This section outlines one TCR beta chain sequence together with its context. Random hexamers served to reverse transcribe about 0.45 to 1 ug RNA. Amplification of TCR beta CDR3 was carried out by immunoSEQ multiplex PCR, which covered 54 Vbeta and 13 Jbeta segments. A single record per CDR3 protein comes from TCRdb applying MiXCR to the immunoSEQ multiplex PCR reads. The sample records 210,000 or so distinct CDR3 sequences, about 94% being singletons. Sequencing of TCR beta, carried out with a high-throughput approach, was applied to CD8+ and CD4+ T cells from the blood. In Susac syndrome patients, recently defined diagnostic criteria for definite or probable disease were met. Negative isolation was used for CD8+ and CD4+ T cells and FACS enrichment for TEMRA cells. The data stem from a study of CD8 T cells in Susac syndrome. The V segment lost 3 bases and the J segment 4 bases; nucleotides outside the gene matches: 3. Germline CDR1 reads SQVTM; CDR2 reads ANQGSEA. The length of the CDR3 is 13 residues.

The sample was CD4+ T cells from PBMCs. V usage is TRBV29-1 and J usage is TRBJ1-1; 9 bases agree with TRBD1. This sequence originates from a human donor with Susac syndrome. The CDR3: CSVEPQGATEAFF. The CDR3 DNA follows: TGCAGCGTTGAGCCACAGGGGGCCACTGAAGCTTTCTTT.